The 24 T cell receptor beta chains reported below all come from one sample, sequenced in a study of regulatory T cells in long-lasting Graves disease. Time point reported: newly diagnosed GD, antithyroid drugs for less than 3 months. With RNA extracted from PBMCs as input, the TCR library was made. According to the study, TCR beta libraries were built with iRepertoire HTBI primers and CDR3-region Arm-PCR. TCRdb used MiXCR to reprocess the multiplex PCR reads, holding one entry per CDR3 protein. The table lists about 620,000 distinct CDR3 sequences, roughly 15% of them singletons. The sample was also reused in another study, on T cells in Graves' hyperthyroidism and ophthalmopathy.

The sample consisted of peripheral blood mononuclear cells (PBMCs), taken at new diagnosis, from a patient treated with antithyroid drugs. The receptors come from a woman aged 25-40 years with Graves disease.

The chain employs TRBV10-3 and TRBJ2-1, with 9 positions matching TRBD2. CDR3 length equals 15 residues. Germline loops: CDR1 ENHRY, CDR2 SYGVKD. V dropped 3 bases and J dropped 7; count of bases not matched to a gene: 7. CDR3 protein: CAISEFSGSLNEQFF. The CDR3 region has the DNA TGTGCCATCAGTGAATTTAGCGGGAGTCTTAATGAGCAGTTCTTC.

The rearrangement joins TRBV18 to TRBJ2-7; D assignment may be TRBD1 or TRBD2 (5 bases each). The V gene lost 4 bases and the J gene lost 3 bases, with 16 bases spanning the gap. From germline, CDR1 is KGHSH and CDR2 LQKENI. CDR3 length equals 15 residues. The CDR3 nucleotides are TGTGCCAGCTCACTCGGGGCCCCCGGGGACTACGAGCAGTACTTC. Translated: CASSLGAPGDYEQYF.

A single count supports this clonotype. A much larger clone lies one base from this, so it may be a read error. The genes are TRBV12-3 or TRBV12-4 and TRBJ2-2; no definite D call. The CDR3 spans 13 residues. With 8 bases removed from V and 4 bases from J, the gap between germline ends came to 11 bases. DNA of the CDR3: TGTGCCAGCGGAATCCAATTCACCGGGGAGCTGTTTTTT. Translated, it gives CASGIQFTGELFF.

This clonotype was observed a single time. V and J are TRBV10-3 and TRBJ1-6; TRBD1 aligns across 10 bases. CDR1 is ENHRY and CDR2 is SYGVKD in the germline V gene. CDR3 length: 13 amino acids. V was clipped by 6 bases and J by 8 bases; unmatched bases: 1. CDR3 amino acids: CAISGTGDSPLHF. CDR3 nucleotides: TGTGCCATCAGCGGGACAGGGGATTCACCCCTCCACTTT.

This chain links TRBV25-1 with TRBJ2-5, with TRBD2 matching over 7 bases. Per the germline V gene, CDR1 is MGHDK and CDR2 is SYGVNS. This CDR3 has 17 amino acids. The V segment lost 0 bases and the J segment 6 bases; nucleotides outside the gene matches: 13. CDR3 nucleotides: TGTGCCAGCAGTGAATACGGGGGGTCGGGGGTCGGAAAGACCCAGTACTTC. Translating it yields CASSEYGGSGVGKTQYF.

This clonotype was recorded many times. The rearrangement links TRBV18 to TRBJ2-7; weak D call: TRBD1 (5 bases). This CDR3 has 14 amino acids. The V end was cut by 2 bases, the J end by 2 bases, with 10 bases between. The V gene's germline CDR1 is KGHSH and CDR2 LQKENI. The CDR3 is CASSPIDSAYEQYF. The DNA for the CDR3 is TGTGCCAGCTCACCAATCGACAGTGCCTACGAGCAGTACTTC.

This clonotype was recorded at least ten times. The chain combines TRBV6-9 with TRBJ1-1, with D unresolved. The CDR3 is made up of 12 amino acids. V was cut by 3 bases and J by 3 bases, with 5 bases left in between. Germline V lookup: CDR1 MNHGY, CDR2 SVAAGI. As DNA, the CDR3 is TGTGCCAGCAGTTACGGGGACACTGAAGCTTTCTTT. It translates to CASSYGDTEAFF.

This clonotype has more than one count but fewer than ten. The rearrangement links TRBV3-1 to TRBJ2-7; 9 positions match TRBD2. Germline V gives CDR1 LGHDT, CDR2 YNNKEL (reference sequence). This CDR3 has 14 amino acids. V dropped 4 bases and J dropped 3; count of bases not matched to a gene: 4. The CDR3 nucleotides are TGTGCCAGCAGCCGTGGGACTAGCAACTACGAGCAGTACTTC. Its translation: CASSRGTSNYEQYF.

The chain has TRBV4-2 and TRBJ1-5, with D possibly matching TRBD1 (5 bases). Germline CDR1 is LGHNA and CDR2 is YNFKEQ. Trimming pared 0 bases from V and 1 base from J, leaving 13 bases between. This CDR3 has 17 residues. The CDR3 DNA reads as TGTGCCAGCAGCCAAGAGGGCACAGGCGGCAGCAATCAGCCCCAGCATTTT. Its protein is CASSQEGTGGSNQPQHF.

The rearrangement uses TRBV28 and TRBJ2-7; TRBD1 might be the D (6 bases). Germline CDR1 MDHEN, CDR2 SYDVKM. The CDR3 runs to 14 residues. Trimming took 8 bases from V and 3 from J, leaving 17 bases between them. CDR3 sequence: CASHTGTQNYEQYF. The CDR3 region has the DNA TGTGCCAGCCACACCGGGACACAGAACTACGAGCAGTACTTC.

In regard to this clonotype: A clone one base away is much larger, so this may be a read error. The CDR3 DNA reads TGTGCCAGCAGCTGGGGGACAGCTGATTCACCCCTCCACTTT. It encodes CASSWGTADSPLHF. This chain joins TRBV7-3 and TRBJ1-6, with TRBD1 matching 7 bases. The trim removed 4 bases at V and 8 bases at J, leaving 5 bases unmatched. CDR1 and CDR2 (germline): SGHTA, FQGTGA. CDR3 length: 14 residues.

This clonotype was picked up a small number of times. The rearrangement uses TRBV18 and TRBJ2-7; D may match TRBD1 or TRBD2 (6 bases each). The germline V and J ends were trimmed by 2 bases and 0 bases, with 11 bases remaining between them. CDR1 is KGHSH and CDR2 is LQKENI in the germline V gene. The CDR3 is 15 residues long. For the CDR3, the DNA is TGTGCCAGCTCACCAATAGCGGACAGCTCCTACGAGCAGTACTTC. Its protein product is CASSPIADSSYEQYF. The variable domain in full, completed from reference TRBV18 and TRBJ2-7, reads NAGVMQNPRHLVRRRGQEARLRCSPMKGHSHVYWYRQLPEEGLKFMVYLQKENIIDESGMPKERFSAEFPKEGPSILRIQQVVRGDSAAYFCASSPIADSSYEQYFGPGTRLTVT.

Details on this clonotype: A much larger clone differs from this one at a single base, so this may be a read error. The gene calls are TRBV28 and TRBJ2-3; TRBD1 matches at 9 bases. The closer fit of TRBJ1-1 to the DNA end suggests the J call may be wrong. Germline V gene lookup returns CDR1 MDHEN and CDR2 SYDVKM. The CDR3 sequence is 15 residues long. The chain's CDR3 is CASGLGDRDLAEAFF. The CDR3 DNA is TGTGCCAGCGGTTTAGGGGACAGGGATCTAGCTGAAGCTTTCTTT.

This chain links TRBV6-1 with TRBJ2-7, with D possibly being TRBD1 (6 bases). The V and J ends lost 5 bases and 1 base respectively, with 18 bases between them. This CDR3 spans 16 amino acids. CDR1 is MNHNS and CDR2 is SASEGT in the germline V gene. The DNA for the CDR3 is TGTGCCAGCAGTCTTACGGCCGGGACACCGTCCTACGAGCAGTACTTC. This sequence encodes CASSLTAGTPSYEQYF.

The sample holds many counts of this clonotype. CDR3 loop: CASSLDRTGAYEQYF. CDR3 DNA: TGTGCCAGCAGCTTAGATCGGACCGGGGCCTACGAGCAGTACTTC. The rearrangement joins TRBV11-2 to TRBJ2-7, with a weak D call TRBD2 (5 bases). Between the trimmed V and J ends, which lost 0 bases and 2 bases, there was a span of 11 bases. Germline-derived CDR1 and CDR2 are SGHAT and FQNNGV. This CDR3 region has 15 residues.

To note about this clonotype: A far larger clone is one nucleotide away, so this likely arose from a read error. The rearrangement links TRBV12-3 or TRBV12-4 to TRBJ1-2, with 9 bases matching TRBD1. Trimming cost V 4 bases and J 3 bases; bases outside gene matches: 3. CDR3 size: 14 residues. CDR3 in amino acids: CASSSGTGYYGYTF. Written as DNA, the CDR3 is TGTGCCAGCAGTTCCGGGACAGGGTACTATGGCTACACCTTC.

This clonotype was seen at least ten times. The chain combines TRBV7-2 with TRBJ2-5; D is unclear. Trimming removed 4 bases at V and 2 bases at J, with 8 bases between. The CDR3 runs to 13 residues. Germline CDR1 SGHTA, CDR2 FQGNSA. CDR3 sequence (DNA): TGTGCCAGCAGCTCTGGTCCTCAAGAGACCCAGTACTTC. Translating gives CASSSGPQETQYF.

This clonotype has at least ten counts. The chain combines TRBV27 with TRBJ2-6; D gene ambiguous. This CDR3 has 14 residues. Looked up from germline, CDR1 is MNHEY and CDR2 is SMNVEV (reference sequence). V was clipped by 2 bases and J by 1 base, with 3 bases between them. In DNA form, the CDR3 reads TGTGCCAGCAGTTTAAGGTCTGGGGCCAACGTCCTGACTTTC. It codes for CASSLRSGANVLTF.

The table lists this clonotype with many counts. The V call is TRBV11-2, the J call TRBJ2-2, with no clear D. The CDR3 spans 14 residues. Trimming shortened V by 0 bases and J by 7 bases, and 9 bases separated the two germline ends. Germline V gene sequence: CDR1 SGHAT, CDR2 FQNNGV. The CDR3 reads CASSLDIRVGELFF. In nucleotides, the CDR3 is TGTGCCAGCAGCTTAGATATTCGGGTCGGGGAGCTGTTTTTT.

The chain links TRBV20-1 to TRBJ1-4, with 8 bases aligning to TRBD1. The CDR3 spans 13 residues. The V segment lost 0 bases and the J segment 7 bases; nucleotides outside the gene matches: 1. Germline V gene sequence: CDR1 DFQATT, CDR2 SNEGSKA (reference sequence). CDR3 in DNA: TGCAGTGCTAGAGACAGGGGGCTTGAAAAACTGTTTTTT. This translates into CSARDRGLEKLFF.

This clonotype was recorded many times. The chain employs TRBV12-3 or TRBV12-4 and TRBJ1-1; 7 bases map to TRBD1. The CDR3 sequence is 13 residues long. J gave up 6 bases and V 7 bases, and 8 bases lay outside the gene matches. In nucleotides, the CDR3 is TGTGCCAGCAAATGGACAGGTACTTCTGAAGCTTTCTTT. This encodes CASKWTGTSEAFF.

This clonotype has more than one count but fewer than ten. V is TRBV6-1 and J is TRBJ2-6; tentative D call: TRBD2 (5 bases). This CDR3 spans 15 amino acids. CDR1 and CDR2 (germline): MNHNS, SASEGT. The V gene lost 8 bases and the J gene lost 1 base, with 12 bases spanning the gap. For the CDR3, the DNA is TGTGCCAGCGGTAAAGGCGGGTCTGGGGCCAACGTCCTGACTTTC. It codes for CASGKGGSGANVLTF.

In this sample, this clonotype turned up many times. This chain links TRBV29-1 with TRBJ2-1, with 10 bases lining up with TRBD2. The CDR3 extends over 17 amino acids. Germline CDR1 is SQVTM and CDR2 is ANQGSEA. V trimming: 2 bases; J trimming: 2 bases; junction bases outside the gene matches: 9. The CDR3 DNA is TGCAGCGTTGAAATGGGTTGGACTAGCGGCACCTACAATGAGCAGTTCTTC. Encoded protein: CSVEMGWTSGTYNEQFF.

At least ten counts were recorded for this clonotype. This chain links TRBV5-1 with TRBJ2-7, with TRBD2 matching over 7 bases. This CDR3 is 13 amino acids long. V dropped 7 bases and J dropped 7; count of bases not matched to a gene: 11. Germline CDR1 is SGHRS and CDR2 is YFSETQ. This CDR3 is CASGLEAGGEQYF. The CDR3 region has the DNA TGCGCCAGCGGACTAGAAGCTGGCGGGGAGCAGTACTTC.